This T cell receptor (beta chain) is drawn from a study of T and B cells in COVID-19 patients. Across the study: Blood was sampled from COVID-19 patients who were either actively infected or recovered. Critical illness requiring mechanical ventilation or extracorporeal membrane oxygenation affected 12 of 20 active-infection patients. 18 of 20 active-infection patients had comorbidities associated with unfavorable COVID-19 outcome.

Multiplex PCR with BIOMED2 TRB-A/B primer pools amplified TRB rearrangements. MiXCR, applied by TCRdb to the multiplex PCR reads, yields one record per CDR3 protein. Here the sample spans 17,000 or so distinct CDR3 sequences, just over 35% being singletons. The CDR3 covers 14 residues. V lost 2 bases to trimming and J lost 5 bases; unmatched junction nucleotides: 8. The germline V gene encodes CDR1 DFQATT and CDR2 SNEGSKA (reference sequence). Each TRB amplification used 250-500 ng of genomic DNA from blood. The count of this clonotype is one. The sample was blood. The chain uses TRBV20-1 and TRBJ1-1, with 7 bases aligning to TRBD1. The TCR was taken from a human donor with active COVID-19. The CDR3 DNA reads TGCAGTGCTAGACAGGGGGTAGAGTTGACTGAAGCTTTCTTT. Protein: CSARQGVELTEAFF.